Below are 22 T cell receptor beta chains sequenced from a single sample in a study of Ad26.COV2.S vaccination and SARS-CoV-2 variants. Treatment noted: roughly 18 received Ad26.COV2.S at low or high dose, single or two shots; 5 received placebo; per-sample allocation not given. Sampling was performed 63 days after the first vaccine or placebo injection. Here immunoSEQ multiplex PCR was the method, and the copy in TCRdb shows in-frame clones only, minus some. The sample holds roughly 270,000 clones; about 89% are singletons and the top ten take around 3.5%. Sequencing used peripheral blood, obtained in a trial of Ad26.COV2.S vaccine versus placebo. These receptors all come from a person aged 18 to 59 who received the Ad26.COV2.S COVID-19 vaccine or a placebo.

This chain connects TRBV10-3 to TRBJ2-7, with 8 bases matching TRBD2. Losses at the gene ends were 10 bases for V and 6 bases for J; bases not matched to a gene: 11. The CDR3 covers 13 residues. Germline V lookup: CDR1 ENHRY, CDR2 SYGVKD. Here the CDR3 reads CASRERENGEQYF. In DNA form, the CDR3 reads TGTGCCAGCAGGGAGCGGGAGAACGGCGAGCAGTACTTC.

The chain carries TRBV18 and TRBJ1-1; D unclear. Germline values: CDR1 KGHSH, CDR2 LQKENI. This CDR3 has 12 amino acids. The V end was cut by 3 bases, the J end by 8 bases, with 10 bases between. The CDR3 nucleotides read TGTGCCAGCTCACCTGCCCCAGCCGAAGCTTTCTTT. Its translation is CASSPAPAEAFF.

The CDR3 DNA reads TGTGCCAGCAGGCGCCACTTGGGGACAGGGGGCAATGAGCAGTTCTTC. Amino acids: CASRRHLGTGGNEQFF. This chain uses TRBV6-6 with TRBJ2-1; 11 bases are shared with TRBD1. V dropped 6 bases and J dropped 6; count of bases not matched to a gene: 10. The germline CDR1 and CDR2 sequences are MNHNY and SVGAGI (reference sequence). The length of the CDR3 is 16 residues.

The J gene is TRBJ1-4, the V gene TRBV19, with TRBD1 matching over 9 bases. This CDR3 comprises 16 residues. Germline CDR1 reads LNHDA; CDR2 reads SQIVND (reference sequence). V gave up 9 bases and J gave up 2 bases; unmatched junction bases: 10. The CDR3 coding sequence is TGTGCCAGCAGAGGGGGACAGGGACGGACTAATGAAAAACTGTTTTTT. Translating it yields CASRGGQGRTNEKLFF.

This clone was seen a handful of times. This chain connects TRBV6-2 or TRBV6-3 to TRBJ1-6; no clear D gene. V lost 5 bases and J 8 bases, leaving 13 bases between the germline ends. Germline-derived CDR1 and CDR2 are MNHEY and SVGEGT. The CDR3 length is 14 residues. CDR3 protein: CASSPAGGYSPLHF. CDR3 nucleotides: TGTGCCAGCAGTCCCGCCGGAGGGTATTCACCCCTCCACTTT.

This clone showed up just a few times. The chain uses TRBV29-1 and TRBJ1-1; possible D gene TRBD1, 6 bases. Germline-derived CDR1 and CDR2 are SQVTM and ANQGSEA. The CDR3 consists of 12 residues. V gave up 5 bases and J gave up 1 base, with 8 bases separating them. This chain's CDR3 is CSVQGTNTEAFF. For the CDR3, the DNA is TGCAGCGTTCAGGGGACGAACACTGAAGCTTTCTTT.

This rearrangement joins TRBV7-2 to TRBJ2-3; a weak D match, TRBD2 (6 bases). The germline gives CDR1 SGHTA, CDR2 FQGNSA. Trimming pared 1 base from V and 0 bases from J, leaving 8 bases between. The CDR3 has 15 residues. CDR3 sequence reads: CASSLDRGSTDTQYF. DNA of the CDR3: TGTGCCAGCAGCTTAGACCGGGGGAGCACAGATACGCAGTATTTT.

In this sample, this clone turned up once. The chain carries TRBV19 and TRBJ1-6; a weak D match, TRBD1 (6 bases). Germline CDR1 LNHDA, CDR2 SQIVND (reference sequence). The CDR3 length is 14 residues. V dropped 5 bases and J dropped 11 bases, with 16 bases sitting between them. The CDR3 protein is CASSQDRRGTPLHF. The CDR3 bases are TGTGCCAGTAGTCAAGACAGGAGAGGGACACCCCTCCACTTT.

This sequence joins TRBV7-2 and TRBJ1-1; D is perhaps TRBD1 (6 bases). This CDR3 region has 14 residues. V shed 2 bases and J shed 4 bases, with 11 bases lying between them. CDR1 is SGHTA, CDR2 FQGNSA, per germline. Here the CDR3 DNA reads TGTGCCAGCAGCTTACGCCAGGGGCCCACTGAAGCTTTCTTT. It encodes CASSLRQGPTEAFF.

The gene calls are TRBV10-1 and TRBJ1-1; a weak D match, TRBD1 (6 bases). Germline V gene data show CDR1 as WNHNN and CDR2 as SYGVQD (reference sequence). Between the trimmed V and J ends, which lost 4 bases and 7 bases, there was a span of 16 bases. This CDR3 comprises 14 residues. This chain's CDR3 is CASSVGGFQGEAFF. The CDR3 nucleotides are TGCGCCAGCAGTGTAGGGGGTTTTCAAGGTGAAGCTTTCTTT.

This chain links TRBV12-3 or TRBV12-4 with TRBJ1-5; D is ambiguous. V lost 5 bases to trimming and J lost 7 bases, with 12 bases between them. CDR3 length: 13 amino acids. CDR3 protein: CASSPSSSQPQHF. The DNA of the CDR3 is TGTGCCAGCAGTCCTTCCTCCAGCCAGCCCCAGCATTTT.

The rearrangement links TRBV30 to TRBJ1-1, with 7 bases matching TRBD1. After removal of 4 bases from V and 4 bases from J, the junction contained 6 bases not matched to a gene. CDR3 length: 13 amino acids. CDR1 is GTSNPN, CDR2 SVGIG, per germline (reference sequence). This CDR3 is CAWTRTGATEAFF. DNA for the CDR3: TGTGCCTGGACCCGGACAGGCGCCACTGAAGCTTTCTTT.

The chain employs TRBV28 and TRBJ1-6; 7 bases align to TRBD1. The junction had 6 bases not matched to a gene; V was cut back by 5 bases and J by 5 bases. This CDR3 region has 15 residues. Germline values: CDR1 MDHEN, CDR2 SYDVKM. DNA for the CDR3: TGTGCCAGCAGTGTAGGTGACAGGGATAATTCACCCCTCCACTTT. This encodes CASSVGDRDNSPLHF.

The chain combines TRBV11-2 with TRBJ1-4; no firm D call. V lost 5 bases and J lost 3, with 19 bases in between. The CDR3 loop spans 17 amino acids. Germline values: CDR1 SGHAT, CDR2 FQNNGV. CDR3 amino acids: CASSVYKTVLANEKLFF. CDR3 bases: TGTGCCAGCAGCGTTTATAAGACCGTTTTAGCTAATGAAAAACTGTTTTTT.

The chain employs TRBV7-8 and TRBJ2-5; TRBD1 is a possible D gene (5 bases). CDR3 size: 18 residues. The germline V and J ends were trimmed by 0 bases and 4 bases, with 21 bases remaining between them. Germline V gene lookup returns CDR1 SGHVS and CDR2 FQNEAQ. The CDR3 reads CASSLAERQQVRRETQYF. In DNA, the CDR3 is TGTGCCAGCAGCTTAGCGGAACGTCAACAGGTCCGGAGAGAGACCCAGTACTTC.

This clone was detected only once. The chain uses TRBV7-2 and TRBJ1-2, with D possibly TRBD1 on 5 matching bases. This CDR3 contains 15 residues. Germline V CDR1 and CDR2: SGHTA, FQGNSA. Trimming took 3 bases from V and 4 from J, leaving 15 bases between them. CDR3 coding DNA: TGTGCCAGCAGCTTGAACCGACAGTCAGTCTATGGCTACACCTTC. Amino acids: CASSLNRQSVYGYTF.

V gene TRBV4-1 combines with J gene TRBJ2-3; 14 bases align to TRBD2. The germline V gene has CDR1 MGHRA and CDR2 YSYEKL. This CDR3 comprises 18 residues. The ends lost 4 bases at V and 0 bases at J; junction bases unmatched: 6. The CDR3 DNA reads as TGCGCCAGCAGCCTCGGGACTAGCGGGGGCTCTAGCACAGATACGCAGTATTTT. Amino acids: CASSLGTSGGSSTDTQYF.

The chain carries TRBV18 and TRBJ2-3, with 11 bases matching TRBD2. The CDR3 runs to 17 residues. Per the germline V gene, CDR1 is KGHSH and CDR2 is LQKENI. The V segment lost 2 bases and the J segment 2 bases; nucleotides outside the gene matches: 6. The CDR3 is CASSPSLAGGSTDTQYF. The DNA for the CDR3 is TGTGCCAGCTCACCATCTCTAGCGGGGGGATCCACAGATACGCAGTATTTT.

This clone was observed a single time. This rearrangement joins TRBV5-1 to TRBJ1-4; D gene ambiguous. CDR3 size: 16 residues. The germline V gene has CDR1 SGHRS and CDR2 YFSETQ. The germline V and J ends were trimmed by 3 bases and 0 bases, with 12 bases remaining between them. The CDR3: CASSSKAGATNEKLFF. Written as DNA, the CDR3 is TGCGCCAGCAGCTCGAAGGCGGGCGCAACTAATGAAAAACTGTTTTTT.

This chain links TRBV21-1 with TRBJ2-5; TRBD1 is taken as the D call from the table, unchecked against the DNA. TRBV21-1 is described as a pseudogene. There are 14 residues in the CDR3. CDR3 loop: CASSKSGGIETQYF. For the CDR3, the DNA is TGTGCCAGCAGCAAATCAGGGGGCATCGAGACCCAGTACTTC.

The J gene is TRBJ1-5, the V gene TRBV9; 7 bases agree with TRBD1. The CDR3 is made up of 16 amino acids. Germline V gene sequence: CDR1 SGDLS, CDR2 YYNGEE. With 0 bases clipped from V and 1 base from J, the junction kept 4 bases outside the gene matches. The CDR3 sequence: CASSVEDRESNQPQHF. The CDR3 nucleotides read TGTGCCAGCAGCGTAGAAGACAGGGAGAGCAATCAGCCCCAGCATTTT.

The chain carries TRBV6-6 and TRBJ1-6; D ambiguous. Trimming stripped 4 bases from V and 7 bases from J, with 8 bases between. The CDR3 loop spans 13 amino acids. Germline assignment: CDR1 MNHNY and CDR2 SVGAGI (reference sequence). Here the CDR3 reads CASSSVLNSPLHF. DNA for the CDR3: TGTGCCAGCAGTTCCGTCCTAAATTCACCCCTCCACTTT.